Listed below are T cell receptor beta chains from one sample, sequenced in a study of Graves' ophthalmopathy and Graves' hyperthyroidism. TCRdb reprocessed the multiplex PCR reads via MiXCR and lists one record per CDR3 protein. The sample gives about 620,000 distinct CDR3 sequences, 22% of which show up once; approximately 7.7% is in the top ten. Sequencing input: peripheral blood. These receptors all come from a young woman with stable Graves' hyperthyroidism. Some clones in this sample may be carry-over from other donors' samples. The CDR3 runs from the conserved cysteine through the conserved F or W. The D gene is left open where the match is weak. Clone size is not always given. Where it is, it says once, few, many or a class for expanded clones.

D gene	J gene	clone size	V gene	CDR3 protein	CDR3 DNA
.	TRBJ2-7	few	TRBV20-1	CSARDVERIYEQYF	TGCAGTGCTAGAGATGTTGAACGGATCTACGAGCAGTACTTC
TRBD2	TRBJ2-3	many	TRBV15	CATSRELAGGYPGEDTQYF	TGTGCCACCAGCAGAGAACTAGCGGGGGGCTATCCAGGAGAAGATACGCAGTATTTT
TRBD1	TRBJ1-2	many	TRBV14	CASSRTGTGAGYTF	TGTGCCAGCAGCCGTACCGGGACAGGGGCCGGCTACACCTTC
TRBD1	TRBJ1-5	.	TRBV6-1	CASSEMPDRADQHF	TGTGCCAGCAGTGAAATGCCGGACAGGGCAGACCAGCATTTT
.	TRBJ2-5	many	TRBV12-3/TRBV12-4	CASSPIRETQYF	TGTGCCAGCAGTCCCATTCGGGAGACCCAGTACTTC
TRBD1	TRBJ1-2	many	TRBV12-3/TRBV12-4	CASSPGGLYYGYTF	TGTGCCAGCAGTCCAGGGGGGCTATACTATGGCTACACCTTC
TRBD2	TRBJ2-7	many	TRBV11-1	CASSLGLAGLSSYEQYF	TGTGCCAGCAGCTTGGGACTAGCGGGCCTTAGCTCCTACGAGCAGTACTTC
TRBD2	TRBJ2-7	.	TRBV5-1	CASRRLAGGSYEQYF	TGCGCCAGCCGAAGACTAGCGGGGGGATCCTACGAGCAGTACTTC
TRBD1	TRBJ2-5	few	TRBV11-2	CASHGQGPQETQYF	TGTGCCAGCCACGGACAGGGCCCTCAAGAGACCCAGTACTTC
TRBD2	TRBJ2-7	.	TRBV6-2/TRBV6-3	CASSFSVRGDYEQYF	TGTGCTAGCAGTTTTTCTGTCCGGGGGGATTACGAGCAGTACTTC
.	TRBJ1-6	many	TRBV10-2	CASTEQWNSPLHF	TGCGCCAGCACCGAACAGTGGAATTCACCCCTCCACTTT
TRBD1	TRBJ1-2	many	TRBV19	CASQADRGQGGYGYTF	TGTGCCAGCCAAGCGGACCGCGGACAGGGCGGATATGGCTACACCTTC
.	TRBJ2-7	.	TRBV9	CASSAAWLFYEQYF	TGCGCCAGCAGTGCGGCCTGGCTCTTCTACGAGCAGTACTTC
.	TRBJ1-3	few	TRBV29-1	CSVAGGNGNTIYF	TGCAGCGTTGCTGGGGGAAATGGAAACACCATATATTTT
.	TRBJ1-2	many	TRBV6-1	CASSPYDTARGYTF	TGTGCCAGCAGTCCCTACGACACCGCGAGAGGCTACACCTTC
.	TRBJ2-7	few	TRBV14	CASSLGVREQYF	TGTGCCAGCAGCCTAGGGGTTCGCGAGCAGTACTTC
.	TRBJ2-2	many	TRBV12-5	CASGLSPRGALQTNTGELFF	TGTGCTAGTGGTTTGAGTCCACGGGGGGCCCTGCAGACGAACACCGGGGAGCTGTTTTTT
.	TRBJ1-5	many	TRBV19	CASSIAGYSNQPQHF	TGTGCCAGTAGTATTGCTGGGTATAGCAATCAGCCCCAGCATTTT
TRBD1	TRBJ1-5	many	TRBV2	CASSLTGVGNQPQHF	TGTGCCAGCAGCTTGACAGGGGTTGGCAATCAGCCCCAGCATTTT
.	TRBJ1-2	.	TRBV11-2	CASSKDRPQSYGYTF	TGTGCCAGCAGCAAGGACAGACCACAGTCCTATGGCTACACCTTC
TRBD2	TRBJ2-5	many	TRBV6-5	CASSFPGIAGGGETQYF	TGTGCCAGCAGTTTTCCTGGAATAGCGGGGGGGGGTGAGACCCAGTACTTC
.	TRBJ2-5	many	TRBV7-9	CAIPPGSEQETQYF	TGTGCCATCCCCCCGGGCTCAGAGCAAGAGACCCAGTACTTC
.	TRBJ1-1	many	TRBV5-1	CASMAGSMNTEAFF	TGCGCCAGCATGGCGGGAAGCATGAACACTGAAGCTTTCTTT
.	TRBJ1-2	.	TRBV6-1	CASSEDTNYGYTF	TGTGCCAGCAGTGAGGACACTAACTATGGCTACACCTTC
.	TRBJ1-5	many	TRBV11-2	CASSTQGSNQPQHF	TGTGCCAGCAGCACCCAAGGTAGCAATCAGCCCCAGCATTTT
.	TRBJ1-2	.	TRBV13	CASTIDSANYGYTF	TGTGCCAGCACCATAGACAGCGCTAACTATGGCTACACCTTC
.	TRBJ2-7	many	TRBV7-3	CASSLAAPPHYEQYF	TGTGCCAGCAGCTTGGCGGCCCCCCCCCATTACGAGCAGTACTTC
.	TRBJ1-5	many	TRBV2	CASSEAGSYNQPQHF	TGTGCCAGCAGTGAGGCAGGTTCGTACAATCAGCCCCAGCATTTT
.	TRBJ1-6	many	TRBV11-1	CASSHIWGSPLHF	TGTGCCAGCAGCCACATATGGGGTTCACCCCTCCACTTT
.	TRBJ2-5	few	TRBV6-2/TRBV6-3	CASSPGTFQETQYF	TGTGCCAGCAGCCCCGGGACTTTCCAAGAGACCCAGTACTTC
.	TRBJ2-7	many	TRBV28	CASSSTGQFYEQYF	TGTGCCAGCAGCTCTACCGGACAGTTTTACGAGCAGTACTTC
TRBD2	TRBJ2-5	many	TRBV19	CASSPWDYGETQYF	TGTGCCAGTAGTCCTTGGGACTATGGGGAGACCCAGTACTTC
TRBD2	TRBJ2-2	many	TRBV7-6	CASSLRREGGTGELFF	TGTGCCAGCAGCTTACGACGGGAGGGCGGCACCGGGGAGCTGTTTTTT